The sequence of this T cell receptor beta chain was determined in a study of graft-versus-host responses after intestinal transplantation. Study overall: All recipients got anti-thymocyte globulin induction, then tacrolimus and steroids for 2 to 4 years. Study-wide points: Recipient marrow harbored GvH clones, some of which surfaced first in ileum or blood. Some patients had graft-donor T cell macrochimerism, and their allografts showed high graft-versus-host to host-versus-graft clonal ratios. Peak circulating GvH clone levels tracked with early post-transplant HvG declines.

Germline trimming cut 2 bases from V and 2 bases from J; bases unmatched to any gene: 5. The germline gives CDR1 WNHNN, CDR2 SYGVQD (reference sequence). The CDR3 length is 16 residues. Details on this clone: Its antigen is unknown.

Libraries were prepared by immunoSEQ multiplex PCR; TCRdb keeps only in-frame clonotypes and omits some of them. Of around 30,000 clones detected, approximately 87% appear once; the ten largest clones hold around 1.1%. This chain joins TRBV10-1 and TRBJ2-2, with 7 bases that match TRBD2. The TCR originated in a human patient who received an intestinal transplant, so some T cells may come from the graft donor. This sample comprised PBMCs, obtained about 28 days after intestinal transplant. CDR3 coding DNA: TGCGCCAGCAGTGAGGGGGGGGGACTAAACACCGGGGAGCTGTTTTTT. This gives the protein CASSEGGGLNTGELFF.